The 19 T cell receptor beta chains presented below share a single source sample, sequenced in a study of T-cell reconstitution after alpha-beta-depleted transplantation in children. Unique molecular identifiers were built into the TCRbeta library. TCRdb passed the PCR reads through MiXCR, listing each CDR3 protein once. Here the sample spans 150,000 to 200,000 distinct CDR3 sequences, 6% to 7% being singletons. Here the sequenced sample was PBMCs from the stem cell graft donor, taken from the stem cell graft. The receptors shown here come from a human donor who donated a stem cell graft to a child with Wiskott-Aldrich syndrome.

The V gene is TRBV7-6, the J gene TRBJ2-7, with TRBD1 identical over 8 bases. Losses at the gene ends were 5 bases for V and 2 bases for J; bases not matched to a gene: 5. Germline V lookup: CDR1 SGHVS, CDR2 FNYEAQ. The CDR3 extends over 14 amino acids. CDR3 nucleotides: TGTGCCAGCAGCATCCGACAGGGGACCTACGAGCAGTACTTC. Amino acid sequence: CASSIRQGTYEQYF.

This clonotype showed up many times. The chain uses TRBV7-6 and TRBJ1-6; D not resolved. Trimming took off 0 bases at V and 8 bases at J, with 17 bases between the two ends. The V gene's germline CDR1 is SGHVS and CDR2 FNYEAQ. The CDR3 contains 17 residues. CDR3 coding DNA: TGTGCCAGCAGCTTAGCCAAGTCTAAGCGGAGGGATTCACCCCTCCACTTT. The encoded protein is CASSLAKSKRRDSPLHF.

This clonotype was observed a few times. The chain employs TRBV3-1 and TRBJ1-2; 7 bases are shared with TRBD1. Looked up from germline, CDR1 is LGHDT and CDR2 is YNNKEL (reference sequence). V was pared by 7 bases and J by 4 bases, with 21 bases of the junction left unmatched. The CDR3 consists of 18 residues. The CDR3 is CASTTPDGQGDLFYGYTF. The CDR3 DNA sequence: TGTGCCAGCACCACGCCAGATGGGCAGGGGGATCTCTTCTATGGCTACACCTTC.

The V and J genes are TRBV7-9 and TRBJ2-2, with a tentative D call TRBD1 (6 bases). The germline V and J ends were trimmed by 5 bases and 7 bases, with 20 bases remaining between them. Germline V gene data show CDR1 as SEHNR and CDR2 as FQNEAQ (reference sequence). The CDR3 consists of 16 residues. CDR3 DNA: TGTGCCAGCAGCCCGCGAGGTTGGCAGGGGATCGGGGAGCTGTTTTTT. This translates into CASSPRGWQGIGELFF.

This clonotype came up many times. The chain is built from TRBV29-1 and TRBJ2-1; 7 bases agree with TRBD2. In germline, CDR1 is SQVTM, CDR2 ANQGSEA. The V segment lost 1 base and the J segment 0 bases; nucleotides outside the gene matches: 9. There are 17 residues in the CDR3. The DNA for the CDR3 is TGCAGCGTTGAAGCCTCCCTAGCGGCAAGCTCCTACAATGAGCAGTTCTTC. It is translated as CSVEASLAASSYNEQFF.

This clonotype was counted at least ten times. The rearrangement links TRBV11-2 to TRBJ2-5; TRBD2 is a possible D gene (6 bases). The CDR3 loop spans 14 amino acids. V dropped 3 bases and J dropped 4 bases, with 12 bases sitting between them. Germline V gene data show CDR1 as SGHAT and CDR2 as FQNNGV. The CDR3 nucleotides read TGTGCCAGCAGCTTTAAACGGGGAGGAGAGACCCAGTACTTC. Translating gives CASSFKRGGETQYF. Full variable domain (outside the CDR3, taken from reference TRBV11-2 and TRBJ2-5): EAGVAQSPRYKIIEKRQSVAFWCNPISGHATLYWYQQILGQGPKLLIQFQNNGVVDDSQLPKDRFSAERLKGVDSTLKIQPAKLEDSAVYLCASSFKRGGETQYFGPGTRLLVL.

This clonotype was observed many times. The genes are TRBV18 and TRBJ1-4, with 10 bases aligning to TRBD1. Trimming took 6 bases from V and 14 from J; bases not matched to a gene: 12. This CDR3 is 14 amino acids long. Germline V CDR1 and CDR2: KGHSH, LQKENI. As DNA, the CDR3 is TGTGCCAGCTCGCGGGACAGGGGAACCTCGGGGCTGTTTTTT. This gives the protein CASSRDRGTSGLFF.

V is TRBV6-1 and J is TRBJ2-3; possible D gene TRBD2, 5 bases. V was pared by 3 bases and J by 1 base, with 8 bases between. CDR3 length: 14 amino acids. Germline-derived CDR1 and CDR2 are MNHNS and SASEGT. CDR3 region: CASSDLSGTDTQYF. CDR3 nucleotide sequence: TGTGCCAGCAGTGACCTTAGCGGCACAGATACGCAGTATTTT.

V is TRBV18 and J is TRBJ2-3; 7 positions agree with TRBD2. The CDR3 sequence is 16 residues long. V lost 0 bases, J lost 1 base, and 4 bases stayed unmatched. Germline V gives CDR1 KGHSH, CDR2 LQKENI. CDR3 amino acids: CASSPPTSGGTDTQYF. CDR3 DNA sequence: TGTGCCAGCTCACCACCGACGAGCGGGGGCACAGATACGCAGTATTTT. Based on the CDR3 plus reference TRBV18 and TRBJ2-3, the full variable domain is NAGVMQNPRHLVRRRGQEARLRCSPMKGHSHVYWYRQLPEEGLKFMVYLQKENIIDESGMPKERFSAEFPKEGPSILRIQQVVRGDSAAYFCASSPPTSGGTDTQYFGPGTRLTVL.

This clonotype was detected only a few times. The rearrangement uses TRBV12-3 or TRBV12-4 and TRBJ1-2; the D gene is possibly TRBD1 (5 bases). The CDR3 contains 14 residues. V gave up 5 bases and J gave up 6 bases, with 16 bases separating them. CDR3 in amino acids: CASSIGIPGNGYTF. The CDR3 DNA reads TGTGCCAGCAGTATAGGTATACCAGGGAATGGCTACACCTTC.

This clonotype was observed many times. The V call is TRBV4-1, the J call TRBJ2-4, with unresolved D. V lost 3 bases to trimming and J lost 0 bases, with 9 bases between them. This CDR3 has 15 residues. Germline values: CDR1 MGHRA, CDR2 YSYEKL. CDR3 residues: CASSHQYLAKNIQYF. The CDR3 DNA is TGCGCCAGCAGCCATCAGTATCTAGCCAAAAACATTCAGTACTTC.

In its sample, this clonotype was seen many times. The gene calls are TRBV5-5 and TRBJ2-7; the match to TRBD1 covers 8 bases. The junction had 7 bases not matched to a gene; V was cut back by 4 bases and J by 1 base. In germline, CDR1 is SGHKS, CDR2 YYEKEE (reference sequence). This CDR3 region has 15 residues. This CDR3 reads CASSLRTGSSYEQYF. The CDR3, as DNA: TGTGCCAGCAGCCTAAGGACAGGGTCTTCCTACGAGCAGTACTTC. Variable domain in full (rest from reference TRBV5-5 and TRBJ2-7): DAGVTQSPTHLIKTRGQQVTLRCSPISGHKSVSWYQQVLGQGPQFIFQYYEKEERGRGNFPDRFSARQFPNYSSELNVNALLLGDSALYLCASSLRTGSSYEQYFGPGTRLTVT.

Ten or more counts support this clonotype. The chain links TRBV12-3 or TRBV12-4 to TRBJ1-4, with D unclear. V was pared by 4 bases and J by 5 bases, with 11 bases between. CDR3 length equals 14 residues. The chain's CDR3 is CASSYSMGNEKLFF. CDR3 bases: TGTGCCAGCAGTTATTCTATGGGGAATGAAAAACTGTTTTTT.

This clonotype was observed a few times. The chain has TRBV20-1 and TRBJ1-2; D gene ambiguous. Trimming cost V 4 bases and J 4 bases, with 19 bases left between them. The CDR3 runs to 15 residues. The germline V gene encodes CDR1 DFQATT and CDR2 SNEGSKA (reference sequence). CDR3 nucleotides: TGCAGTGCTAAAAATGCGGTAGTTGGTGCCTATGGCTACACCTTC. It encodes CSAKNAVVGAYGYTF.

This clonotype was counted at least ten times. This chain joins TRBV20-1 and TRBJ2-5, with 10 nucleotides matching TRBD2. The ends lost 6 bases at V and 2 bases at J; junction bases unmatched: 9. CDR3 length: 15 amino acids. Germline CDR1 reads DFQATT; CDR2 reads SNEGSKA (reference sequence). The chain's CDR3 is CSAPGLAGAQETQYF. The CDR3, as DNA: TGCAGTGCCCCGGGGCTAGCGGGAGCTCAAGAGACCCAGTACTTC.

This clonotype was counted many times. The CDR3 protein is CSVAGLTGTYEQYF. CDR3 coding DNA: TGCAGCGTTGCGGGCCTAACCGGGACCTACGAGCAGTACTTC. The chain has TRBV29-1 and TRBJ2-7, with a possible D match to TRBD2 (5 bases). From germline, CDR1 is SQVTM and CDR2 ANQGSEA. V was trimmed by 4 bases and J by 2 bases, leaving 15 bases between them. This CDR3 is built from 14 residues.

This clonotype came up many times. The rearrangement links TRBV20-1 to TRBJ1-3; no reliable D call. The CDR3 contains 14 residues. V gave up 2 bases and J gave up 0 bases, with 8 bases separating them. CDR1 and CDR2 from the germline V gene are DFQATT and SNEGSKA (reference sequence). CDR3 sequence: CSARIHHSGNTIYF. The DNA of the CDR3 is TGCAGTGCTAGAATACATCACTCTGGAAACACCATATATTTT.

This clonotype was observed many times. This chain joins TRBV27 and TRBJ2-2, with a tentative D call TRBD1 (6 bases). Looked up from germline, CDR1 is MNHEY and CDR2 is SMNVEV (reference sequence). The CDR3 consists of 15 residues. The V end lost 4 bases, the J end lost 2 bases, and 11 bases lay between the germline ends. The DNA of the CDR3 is TGTGCCAGCAGTTCTCTGGACAGTAACACCGGGGAGCTGTTTTTT. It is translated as CASSSLDSNTGELFF.

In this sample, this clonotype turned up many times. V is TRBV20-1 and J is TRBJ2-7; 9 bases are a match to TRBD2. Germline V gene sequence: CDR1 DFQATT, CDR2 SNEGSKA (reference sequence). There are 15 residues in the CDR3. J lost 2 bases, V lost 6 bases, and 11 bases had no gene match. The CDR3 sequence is CSASKSGGYPYEQYF. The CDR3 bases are TGCAGTGCCTCTAAAAGCGGGGGGTACCCCTACGAGCAGTACTTC.